Listed below are T cell receptor beta chains from one sample, sequenced in a study of cytomegalovirus exposure and HLA in healthy donors. Here immunoSEQ multiplex PCR was the method, and the copy in TCRdb shows in-frame clones only, minus some. The data show more than 85,000 clones, roughly 70% seen once. The material sequenced was PBMCs. Every receptor here comes from a woman between 18 and 30 years old in good health and CMV-seropositive. Each CDR3 is given with its conserved first and last residue. Fields, in order: D gene, clone size, V gene, J gene, CDR3 protein, CDR3 DNA. D genes are given only for firm matches. Not all rows give a size; the values are once, few, many and, for expanded clones, a class.

d_call: -; clone_size: -; v_call: TRBV6-5; j_call: TRBJ2-1; cdr3_aa: CASSKEGSSYNEQFF; cdr3_nt: TGTGCCAGCAGTAAGGAGGGTAGCTCCTACAATGAGCAGTTCTTC
d_call: -; clone_size: -; v_call: TRBV7-3; j_call: TRBJ2-2; cdr3_aa: CASSPLAVGELFF; cdr3_nt: TGTGCCAGCAGCCCACTAGCAGTGGGGGAGCTGTTTTTT
d_call: -; clone_size: -; v_call: TRBV10-3; j_call: TRBJ1-1; cdr3_aa: CAISGQSSNTEAFF; cdr3_nt: TGTGCCATCAGTGGACAGTCTTCGAACACTGAAGCTTTCTTT
d_call: TRBD2; clone_size: once; v_call: TRBV4-3; j_call: TRBJ2-3; cdr3_aa: CASSRGLAGGSSADTQYF; cdr3_nt: TGCGCCAGCAGCCGCGGACTAGCGGGAGGGAGTTCCGCAGATACGCAGTATTTT
d_call: TRBD1; clone_size: -; v_call: TRBV30; j_call: TRBJ1-1; cdr3_aa: CAWSPQGAGNTEAFF; cdr3_nt: TGTGCCTGGAGTCCACAGGGGGCTGGGAACACTGAAGCTTTCTTT
d_call: -; clone_size: -; v_call: TRBV7-2; j_call: TRBJ2-5; cdr3_aa: CASSWRGETQYF; cdr3_nt: TGTGCCAGCAGCTGGAGGGGAGAGACCCAGTACTTC
d_call: TRBD2; clone_size: -; v_call: TRBV4-1; j_call: TRBJ2-7; cdr3_aa: CASSQARGGAYEQYF; cdr3_nt: TGCGCCAGCAGCCAAGCGAGGGGAGGGGCCTACGAGCAGTACTTC
d_call: -; clone_size: -; v_call: TRBV29-1; j_call: TRBJ1-3; cdr3_aa: CSVGGGRDRAGNTIYF; cdr3_nt: TGCAGCGTTGGTGGGGGGAGGGATCGGGCTGGAAACACCATATATTTT
d_call: TRBD1; clone_size: once; v_call: TRBV5-4; j_call: TRBJ2-3; cdr3_aa: CASSGRDRGRDTQYF; cdr3_nt: TGTGCCAGCAGCGGGAGGGACAGGGGGAGGGATACGCAGTATTTT
d_call: -; clone_size: -; v_call: TRBV28; j_call: TRBJ2-7; cdr3_aa: CATTTRGLLYEQYF; cdr3_nt: TGTGCCACTACGACACGCGGGCTACTCTACGAGCAGTACTTC
d_call: TRBD1; clone_size: -; v_call: TRBV11-2; j_call: TRBJ2-1; cdr3_aa: CASSEGTGGNEQFF; cdr3_nt: TGTGCCAGCAGCGAGGGGACAGGGGGAAATGAGCAGTTCTTC
d_call: TRBD2; clone_size: -; v_call: TRBV19; j_call: TRBJ2-2; cdr3_aa: CAREGRGSAGGNTGELFF; cdr3_nt: TGTGCCAGGGAGGGCAGGGGTTCAGCGGGAGGGAACACCGGGGAGCTGTTTTTT
d_call: -; clone_size: -; v_call: TRBV28; j_call: TRBJ1-1; cdr3_aa: CASSFSGQGAFF; cdr3_nt: TGTGCCAGCAGTTTCTCCGGGCAGGGGGCTTTCTTT
d_call: -; clone_size: -; v_call: TRBV5-4; j_call: TRBJ1-4; cdr3_aa: CASSLGPGGGSGEKLFF; cdr3_nt: TGTGCCAGCAGCTTGGGACCCGGGGGGGGCTCGGGTGAAAAACTGTTTTTT
d_call: -; clone_size: few; v_call: TRBV30; j_call: TRBJ2-5; cdr3_aa: CAWSVPGKETQYF; cdr3_nt: TGTGCCTGGAGTGTACCCGGGAAAGAGACCCAGTACTTC
d_call: -; clone_size: -; v_call: TRBV4-3; j_call: TRBJ2-1; cdr3_aa: CASSQDNRGTYNEQFF; cdr3_nt: TGCGCCAGCAGCCAAGATAATCGGGGGACCTACAATGAGCAGTTCTTC
d_call: TRBD1; clone_size: -; v_call: TRBV20-1; j_call: TRBJ2-1; cdr3_aa: CSAGTGGEFF; cdr3_nt: TGCAGTGCTGGGACAGGGGGTGAGTTCTTC
d_call: TRBD2; clone_size: -; v_call: TRBV15; j_call: TRBJ2-5; cdr3_aa: CATSRVREVGETQYF; cdr3_nt: TGTGCCACCAGCAGAGTACGGGAGGTCGGGGAGACCCAGTACTTC
d_call: -; clone_size: -; v_call: TRBV27; j_call: TRBJ1-4; cdr3_aa: CASSLVYGGDEKLFF; cdr3_nt: TGTGCCAGCAGTTTAGTGTATGGGGGGGATGAAAAACTGTTTTTT
d_call: TRBD1; clone_size: few; v_call: TRBV12-5; j_call: TRBJ2-5; cdr3_aa: CASGGQGARETQYF; cdr3_nt: TGTGCTAGTGGTGGACAGGGGGCACGAGAGACCCAGTACTTC
d_call: -; clone_size: -; v_call: TRBV7-9; j_call: TRBJ2-7; cdr3_aa: CSSDDTSYEQYF; cdr3_nt: TGTTCCAGCGATGACACCTCCTACGAGCAGTACTTC
d_call: -; clone_size: -; v_call: TRBV6-1; j_call: TRBJ1-5; cdr3_aa: CASSEAAGSNQPQHF; cdr3_nt: TGTGCCAGCAGTGAAGCGGCGGGTAGCAATCAGCCCCAGCATTTT